This record looks at one TCR beta chain sequence and its context. The target antigen is unknown. The data originate from a study of cytomegalovirus exposure and HLA in healthy donors. Study at large: In a previous analysis, 100 million to 140 million unique TCR beta sequences were found from 150 million to 200 million T cells. Study outcomes and limitations: Later work showed greater clonal expansion in HLA-associated TCR beta chains than in equally common others. Trimming of TCR beta V- and J-genes showed a link, identified in a later analysis, to a missense DCLRE1C variant. Later work found most CMV-associated TCR beta chains apparently HLA-restricted.

PCR primers comprised 60 Vbeta and 13 Jbeta primers. The data were produced by immunoSEQ multiplex PCR, yet TCRdb's version contains in-frame clones alone and is incomplete. The sample data list about 64,000 clones. CDR1 is MDHEN and CDR2 is SYDVKM in the germline V gene. This CDR3 spans 13 amino acids. Trimming removed 7 bases at V and 8 bases at J, with 17 bases between. Sequenced sample: PBMCs. This chain joins TRBV28 and TRBJ1-2; no definite D call. The TCR was taken from a woman aged 18-35 years in good health and CMV-seronegative. The DNA for the CDR3 is TGTGCCAGCATCCCTCCCTCGGGATACGGCTACACCTTC. Its protein is CASIPPSGYGYTF.